These 22 T cell receptor beta chains were all obtained from the same sample, sequenced in a study of graft-versus-host responses after intestinal transplantation. The plating included roughly 200,000 irradiated, violet-dye-labeled stimulator cells together with roughly 200,000 CFSE-labeled responder cells. The data were produced by immunoSEQ multiplex PCR, yet TCRdb's version contains in-frame clones alone and is incomplete. The sample has 6,000 to 8,500 clones; around 22% are singletons. Source: alloreactive CD8+ T cells from a mixed lymphocyte reaction culture, taken before transplantation. Subset indicated: CFSE-low proliferating T cells sorted from approximately 6-day pre-transplant mixed lymphocyte reaction (GvH or HvG direction). The receptor source for this set is a human patient who was an organ donor for intestinal transplantation.

The V call is TRBV28, the J call TRBJ2-1; D gene unclear. CDR1 and CDR2 (germline): MDHEN, SYDVKM. The V end was cut by 2 bases, the J end by 3 bases, with 5 bases between. CDR3 length: 13 residues. The CDR3 reads CASSLAGYNEQFF. The CDR3 coding sequence is TGTGCCAGCAGTTTAGCAGGCTACAATGAGCAGTTCTTC. The full variable domain, rest sourced from reference TRBV28 and TRBJ2-1, is DVKVTQSSRYLVKRTGEKVFLECVQDMDHENMFWYRQDPGLGLRLIYFSYDVKMKEKGDIPEGYSVSREKKERFSLILESASTNQTSMYLCASSLAGYNEQFFGPGTRLTVL.

V gene TRBV13 combines with J gene TRBJ2-7; the match to TRBD1 covers 7 bases. CDR1 is PRHDT, CDR2 FYEKMQ, per germline (reference sequence). This CDR3 is built from 16 residues. Trimming at V came to 2 bases and at J to 3 bases, leaving 10 bases not matched to a gene. CDR3 sequence: CASSLRIGAGGYEQYF. For the CDR3, the DNA is TGTGCCAGCAGCTTAAGGATCGGGGCAGGGGGCTACGAGCAGTACTTC. Full variable domain (outside the CDR3, taken from reference TRBV13 and TRBJ2-7): AAGVIQSPRHLIKEKRETATLKCYPIPRHDTVYWYQQGPGQDPQFLISFYEKMQSDKGSIPDRFSAQQFSDYHSELNMSSLELGDSALYFCASSLRIGAGGYEQYFGPGTRLTVT.

CDR3 in amino acids: CASSLLDDEQYF. The CDR3 DNA reads as TGTGCCAGCAGTTTGCTAGACGACGAGCAGTACTTC. This rearrangement joins TRBV5-4 to TRBJ2-7; D uncertain. The CDR3 runs to 12 residues. Germline lookup yields CDR1 SGHNT and CDR2 YYREEE (reference sequence). V was shortened by 5 bases and J by 5 bases, with 11 bases between the two germline ends.

A remark on this clone: This likely stems from a read error, as it lies one base from a far larger clone. Other DNA sequences in the same sample also yield this CDR3. V usage is TRBV7-9 and J usage is TRBJ2-3, with 7 bases fitting TRBD2. The CDR3 has 17 residues. Germline-derived CDR1 and CDR2 are SEHNR and FQNEAQ (reference sequence). CDR3 nucleotide sequence: TGTGCCAGCAGCTTAGGTGTGCGGGAGATGGGCACAGATACACAGTATTTT. Translation: CASSLGVREMGTDTQYF.

As regards this clone: Mismatch with germline at one junction end may stem from a read error. J is TRBJ1-1 and V is TRBV7-7; D uncertain. Germline-derived CDR1 and CDR2 are SSHAT and FNYEAQ (reference sequence). The CDR3 length is 13 residues. CDR3 region: CASSEFMNTEAFF. Here the CDR3 DNA reads TGTGCTAGCAGTGAGTTCATGAACACTGAAGCTTTCTTT.

Note on this clone: The same CDR3 also results from other DNA sequences found in this sample. The genes are TRBV6-6 and TRBJ2-1; D perhaps matches TRBD2 (6 bases). The CDR3 has 13 amino acids. CDR1 and CDR2 from the germline V gene are MNHNY and SVGAGI (reference sequence). Trimming stripped 2 bases from V and 4 bases from J, with 6 bases between. The CDR3 here is CASSYGGYNEQFF. The CDR3 bases are TGTGCCAGCAGTTACGGGGGGTACAATGAGCAGTTCTTC.

This chain links TRBV5-6 with TRBJ2-7; D ambiguous. V was pared by 4 bases and J by 0 bases, with 17 bases between. There are 16 residues in the CDR3. Germline V gene data show CDR1 as SGHDT and CDR2 as YYEEEE. The CDR3 sequence is CASSRTEDLHSYEQYF. CDR3 DNA sequence: TGTGCCAGCAGCCGAACCGAGGACCTGCACTCCTACGAGCAGTACTTC.

This clone is labeled as large (0.1 to 1%). Other DNA sequences in the same sample also yield this CDR3. J is TRBJ2-7 and V is TRBV4-1; 15 bases map to TRBD2. CDR1 and CDR2 from the germline V gene are MGHRA and YSYEKL. CDR3 length: 18 amino acids. V shed 1 base, J shed 0 bases, and the junction held 4 bases outside the gene matches. The CDR3 here is CASSQGTSGRDLSYEQYF. CDR3 nucleotides: TGCGCCAGCAGCCAAGGGACTAGCGGGAGGGACCTCTCCTACGAGCAGTACTTC.

This clone counts as medium-sized (0.01 to 0.1%). The chain couples TRBV5-4 to TRBJ2-5; D possibly matches TRBD1 or TRBD2 (5 bases each). Germline loops: CDR1 SGHNT, CDR2 YYREEE (reference sequence). V was trimmed by 2 bases and J by 2 bases, leaving 19 bases between them. The CDR3 covers 17 residues. CDR3 DNA sequence: TGTGCCAGCAGCTTTCCCAAAGTCCGGGGCGCTCAAGAGACCCAGTACTTC. Protein: CASSFPKVRGAQETQYF.

The sample holds a few counts of this clone. The chain is built from TRBV28 and TRBJ2-5; D unresolved. Trimming stripped 3 bases from V and 5 bases from J, with 13 bases between. The CDR3 spans 14 residues. CDR1 is MDHEN, CDR2 SYDVKM, per germline. The CDR3 region is CASSFMAFLETQYF. CDR3 in DNA: TGTGCCAGCAGTTTCATGGCGTTCTTGGAGACCCAGTACTTC.

The chain recombines TRBV27 with TRBJ2-1; D is unclear. V gave up 3 bases and J gave up 7 bases, with 10 bases separating them. The CDR3 is 13 amino acids. CDR1 is MNHEY, CDR2 SMNVEV, per germline (reference sequence). CDR3 sequence (DNA): TGTGCCAGCAGTTTCCAGGTCGGTAATGAGCAGTTCTTC. Translation gives CASSFQVGNEQFF.

This clone rates as large. This sequence joins TRBV6-6 and TRBJ1-1; D ambiguous. V lost 4 bases, J lost 2 bases, and 11 bases lay in between. This CDR3 region has 14 residues. Germline V CDR1 and CDR2: MNHNY, SVGAGI (reference sequence). CDR3 residues: CASSLAAINTEAFF. The CDR3 nucleotides read TGTGCCAGCAGTTTGGCAGCCATTAACACTGAAGCTTTCTTT.

The chain links TRBV6-1 to TRBJ2-7; D is perhaps TRBD1 (5 bases). V was trimmed by 3 bases and J by 0 bases, leaving 12 bases between them. CDR3 length: 15 amino acids. CDR1 is MNHNS, CDR2 SASEGT, per germline. CDR3 region: CASSDWGLSSYEQYF. In nucleotides, the CDR3 is TGTGCCAGCAGTGACTGGGGCCTAAGCTCCTACGAGCAGTACTTC.

In this sample, this clone turned up a few times. The CDR3 region is CASSVPKETQYF. The CDR3 nucleotides read TGTGCCAGCAGTGTCCCTAAAGAGACCCAGTACTTC. This chain uses TRBV13 with TRBJ2-5; the D is unclear. The CDR3 consists of 12 residues. The germline CDR1 and CDR2 sequences are PRHDT and FYEKMQ (reference sequence). V lost 6 bases and J lost 3, with 8 bases in between.

This clone is medium-sized (0.01 to 0.1%). This sequence joins TRBV27 and TRBJ2-7; no definite D call. Per germline, CDR1 MNHEY and CDR2 SMNVEV (reference sequence). The CDR3 sequence is 14 residues long. V was trimmed by 6 bases and J by 0 bases, leaving 12 bases between them. The CDR3 DNA reads as TGTGCCAGCAGCTCATACGGTAGCTCCTACGAGCAGTACTTC. Protein product: CASSSYGSSYEQYF.

The chain has TRBV6-5 and TRBJ1-2; perhaps TRBD1 as D (6 bases). Trimming removed 4 bases from V and 9 bases from J, with 12 bases in between. The CDR3 extends over 12 amino acids. CDR1 is MNHEY, CDR2 SVGAGI, per germline. The CDR3 DNA follows: TGTGCCAGCAGTTCCGCACAGGGTAGCTACACCTTC. Translation gives CASSSAQGSYTF.

The chain employs TRBV11-2 and TRBJ2-7; 8 positions agree with TRBD1. From germline, CDR1 is SGHAT and CDR2 FQNNGV. This CDR3 has 17 amino acids. Trimming removed 5 bases from V and 4 bases from J; junction bases left unmatched: 16. Here the CDR3 reads CASSQASPNQGAYEQYF. The CDR3 DNA sequence: TGTGCCAGCAGCCAAGCTAGCCCAAACCAGGGGGCGTACGAGCAGTACTTC.

Comment on this clone: The junction differs from germline at one of its ends, possibly a read error. The V gene is TRBV5-4, the J gene TRBJ2-2; D remains ambiguous. The CDR3 is made up of 13 amino acids. CDR1 and CDR2 from the germline V gene are SGHNT and YYREEE (reference sequence). The CDR3 nucleotides are TGCGCCAGCAGCCCATTGGGATCCGGGGAGCTGTTTTTT. It encodes CASSPLGSGELFF.

This clone came up a few times. The CDR3 DNA is TGTGCCAGCAGTTACCCTTCAGGGTTGGGACAGCCCCAGCATTTT. Its protein is CASSYPSGLGQPQHF. The V call is TRBV6-5, the J call TRBJ1-5; TRBD1 is a possible D gene (5 bases). V lost 2 bases, J lost 7 bases, and 15 bases lay in between. The CDR3 spans 15 residues. Germline V gene lookup returns CDR1 MNHEY and CDR2 SVGAGI.

This clone has just a few counts. V gene TRBV2 combines with J gene TRBJ2-7; maybe TRBD1 (6 bases). There are 13 residues in the CDR3. Between the trimmed V and J ends, which lost 5 bases and 4 bases, there was a span of 12 bases. Germline CDR1 SNHLY, CDR2 FYNNEI. As DNA, the CDR3 is TGTGCCAGCAGTCCGGGGACACTTTACGAGCAGTACTTC. It codes for CASSPGTLYEQYF.

By its share, this clone is medium-sized (0.01 to 0.1%). V gene TRBV2 combines with J gene TRBJ1-1; D might be TRBD1 (5 bases). CDR3 size: 11 residues. V shed 4 bases and J shed 9 bases, with 9 bases lying between them. CDR1 and CDR2 (germline): SNHLY, FYNNEI. In DNA, the CDR3 is TGTGCCAGCAGTGGGGGGGGAAAAGCTTTCTTT. This sequence encodes CASSGGGKAFF.

Only a few counts were recorded for this clone. The rearrangement links TRBV5-1 to TRBJ1-1, with TRBD1 matching 11 bases. Germline CDR1 reads SGHRS; CDR2 reads YFSETQ. CDR3 length equals 16 residues. J gave up 3 bases and V 4 bases, and 8 bases lay outside the gene matches. The CDR3 bases are TGCGCCAGCAGCGAAGGACAGGGGGCATGGGACACTGAAGCTTTCTTT. Translating it yields CASSEGQGAWDTEAFF.